Listed below are T cell receptor beta chains from one sample, sequenced in a study of cytomegalovirus exposure and HLA in healthy donors. This table comes from immunoSEQ multiplex PCR, and its TCRdb copy is limited to in-frame clones, with some not included. The repertoire holds about 180,000 clones, around 84% seen once, with approximately 16% in the top ten. The sequenced material came from PBMCs. The receptor source for this set is a man aged 18 to 29 in good health and CMV-seropositive. CDR3s include the opening cysteine and the closing phenylalanine or tryptophan. A D gene is named only where the DNA matches it firmly. Expanded clones are given a class, and other clones once, few, many or no size at all.

CDR3 DNA | CDR3 protein | V gene | clone size | J gene | D gene
TGTGCCAGCAGTCCCGGGACTTCAGCTAACTATGGCTACACCTTC | CASSPGTSANYGYTF | TRBV28 | - | TRBJ1-2 | -
TGTGCCAGTCTCGGGGGGGGGTCGAGCAATCAGCCCCAGCATTTT | CASLGGGSSNQPQHF | TRBV19 | - | TRBJ1-5 | -
TGCGCCAGCAGCCAGGGCGTTGAGCTGTTTTTT | CASSQGVELFF | TRBV5-1 | - | TRBJ2-2 | -
TGTGCCAGCAGCCCCTGGACAGGGGGCGAGAATGAAAAACTGTTTTTT | CASSPWTGGENEKLFF | TRBV5-5 | - | TRBJ1-4 | TRBD1
TGTGCCAGCAGTTACCGGGGGGTAGCCATCTACGAGCAGTACTTC | CASSYRGVAIYEQYF | TRBV28 | - | TRBJ2-7 | TRBD2
TGCGCCAGCAGCTTGGGAGTAAATCAGCCCCAGCATTTT | CASSLGVNQPQHF | TRBV5-1 | - | TRBJ1-5 | -
TGTGCCAGCAGTTTAAGCGCGGGACAGTACAAAGAGACCCAGTACTTC | CASSLSAGQYKETQYF | TRBV27 | - | TRBJ2-5 | -
TGTGCCAGCAGCTCGTATCTCGACGGGGATTCACCCCTCCACTTT | CASSSYLDGDSPLHF | TRBV11-2 | few | TRBJ1-6 | -
TGTGCCATCAGTGGAGCGGGAGTCGGCAATGAGCAGTTCTTC | CAISGAGVGNEQFF | TRBV10-3 | - | TRBJ2-1 | TRBD2
TGTGCCAGTAGTATAGATGGGGGGGCTAAGGGGAATGGCTACACCTTC | CASSIDGGAKGNGYTF | TRBV19 | - | TRBJ1-2 | -
TGCGCCAGCAGCTTGTTCGGGGGAACTGAAGCTTTCTTT | CASSLFGGTEAFF | TRBV5-1 | - | TRBJ1-1 | -
TGTGCCAGCAGTTACTCGCTTGGACAGGGGGACACTGAAGCTTTCTTT | CASSYSLGQGDTEAFF | TRBV6-5 | - | TRBJ1-1 | TRBD1
TGTGCCAGCAGTTTGGGCTTGAGTACTGCCCCCTACAATGAGCAGTTCTTC | CASSLGLSTAPYNEQFF | TRBV27 | - | TRBJ2-1 | -
TGTGCCAGCACTCCCACAGGGAATGAGCAGTTCTTC | CASTPTGNEQFF | TRBV2 | - | TRBJ2-1 | -
TGTGCCAGCAGTGTGCAGGGGTCAGGGGAGACCCAGTACTTC | CASSVQGSGETQYF | TRBV2 | - | TRBJ2-5 | -
TGTGCCAGCAGCCCGGGGGAGAGTAGAACCGGGGAGCTGTTTTTT | CASSPGESRTGELFF | TRBV11-2 | - | TRBJ2-2 | -
TGTGCCAGCAGCTTGGGGGCGGGGGGGACGGAGACCCAGTACTTC | CASSLGAGGTETQYF | TRBV5-6 | - | TRBJ2-5 | TRBD2
TGCGCCAGCAGCCGGGGAGGTCTAGTTCACTCTGGAAACACCATATATTTT | CASSRGGLVHSGNTIYF | TRBV4-1 | once | TRBJ1-3 | -
TGTGCCAGCAGTTTATCCGACAGGGGCGGGTACGAGCAGTACTTC | CASSLSDRGGYEQYF | TRBV27 | - | TRBJ2-7 | TRBD1
TGCGCCAGCAGCTTGGAGTCGAGCACTGAAGCTTTCTTT | CASSLESSTEAFF | TRBV5-1 | - | TRBJ1-1 | -
TGTGCCAGTAGTCCGAGCGGGGGGCGCCACCCCGAACATTTT | CASSPSGGRHPEHF | TRBV19 | - | TRBJ1-5 | -
TGCGCCAGCAGCCTACCGGGAGAAAAACTGTTTTTT | CASSLPGEKLFF | TRBV4-1 | once | TRBJ1-4 | -
TGTGCCAGCAGCCTGGACTCCGGGGAGCTGTTTTTT | CASSLDSGELFF | TRBV5-4 | - | TRBJ2-2 | -
TGTGCCAGCAGCAGCCGAGCTAACTATGGCTACACCTTC | CASSSRANYGYTF | TRBV7-9 | few | TRBJ1-2 | -
TGTGCCAGCAGTTTATGGACAGGGAACTATGGCTACACCTTC | CASSLWTGNYGYTF | TRBV28 | few | TRBJ1-2 | TRBD1
TGTGCCAGCAGCTTTAACCGGGGGATTTGGAGTGAGCAGTTCTTC | CASSFNRGIWSEQFF | TRBV11-2 | - | TRBJ2-1 | -
TGTGCCAGCAGTTTGTCCGCAGTTGGAAACACCATATATTTT | CASSLSAVGNTIYF | TRBV27 | - | TRBJ1-3 | -
TGTGCCAGCAGTTTATGGACTAGCGGGGGTAGCACAGATACGCAGTATTTT | CASSLWTSGGSTDTQYF | TRBV27 | - | TRBJ2-3 | TRBD2
TGCGCCAGCAGCCAGCTACGGACAGAGTTGAACACTGAAGCTTTCTTT | CASSQLRTELNTEAFF | TRBV4-1 | - | TRBJ1-1 | -
TGTGCCAGCTCCCGGGACAGGAACACTGAAGCTTTCTTT | CASSRDRNTEAFF | TRBV18 | once | TRBJ1-1 | TRBD1
TGTGCCATCGCCCGGCGGCTAGCGGGAGGGCTGCCGTCGAATGAGCAGTTCTTC | CAIARRLAGGLPSNEQFF | TRBV10-3 | - | TRBJ2-1 | TRBD2
TGTGCCTGGACGAGCGGCGGGAGAACAGAGACCCAGTACTTC | CAWTSGGRTETQYF | TRBV30 | - | TRBJ2-5 | TRBD2
TGCAGTGCCCCACAGGTTGGAGCTTTCTTT | CSAPQVGAFF | TRBV20-1 | - | TRBJ1-1 | -
TGCGCCAGCAGCTACGGACAGGGGGCGCGGGCTAGCACAGATACGCAGTATTTT | CASSYGQGARASTDTQYF | TRBV5-1 | - | TRBJ2-3 | TRBD1
TGCGCCAGCAGCTTGGAGAGCCTCCCTGAAGCTTTCTTT | CASSLESLPEAFF | TRBV5-1 | - | TRBJ1-1 | -
TGTGCCAGCAGCTTAGAAGCGATCGGAAAGTACTATGGCTACACCTTC | CASSLEAIGKYYGYTF | TRBV11-2 | - | TRBJ1-2 | -
TGCGCCAGCAGCGTCGGACAGAACACTGAAGCTTTCTTT | CASSVGQNTEAFF | TRBV5-1 | - | TRBJ1-1 | -
TGTGCCAGCAGCTTAACTTACGGGACTAGCGCGGTTGAGCAGTTCTTC | CASSLTYGTSAVEQFF | TRBV7-3 | - | TRBJ2-1 | TRBD2
TGTGCCAGCAGCCCGGACAGGGGAAGGGTAGGCACTGAAGCTTTCTTT | CASSPDRGRVGTEAFF | TRBV7-8 | - | TRBJ1-1 | TRBD1
TGTGCCAGCACCAGCGGGGTAGGGTCCTACGAGCAGTACTTC | CASTSGVGSYEQYF | TRBV27 | - | TRBJ2-7 | TRBD2
TGTGCCAGCAGCAAGGGCAGGGGGAACTACGAGCAGTACTTC | CASSKGRGNYEQYF | TRBV9 | - | TRBJ2-7 | TRBD1
TGTGCCAGCTCACCACCTACTTCCAACCGAACGAACAATGAGCAGTTCTTC | CASSPPTSNRTNNEQFF | TRBV18 | once | TRBJ2-1 | -
TGTGCCAGCAGTGACAGGGCCGGGGCCGGGGAGCTGTTTTTT | CASSDRAGAGELFF | TRBV5-4 | - | TRBJ2-2 | TRBD1